This paragraph reports one T cell receptor beta chain. The data originate from a study of blood T cell repertoires in COVID-19. Overall study context: Spain, Italy and the United States supplied samples that represented acute and convalescent COVID-19.

Generated by immunoSEQ multiplex PCR, the TCRdb table keeps only in-frame clones and is missing some. The sample gives over 200,000 clones, 85% to 90% of which show up once; 3.1% is in the top ten. Trimming removed 1 base from V and 9 bases from J, with 10 bases in between. CDR3 length: 13 amino acids. Looked up from germline, CDR1 is LGHNA and CDR2 is YSLEER. The receptor was derived from a woman aged 50 to 60 in a cohort exposed to, infected with or recovered from COVID-19 (not recorded which). The chain uses TRBV4-3 and TRBJ1-5; D remains unclear. Source material: PBMCs or T cells enriched from blood (not recorded which). The CDR3 spells CASSQGARGPQHF. The DNA for the CDR3 is TGCGCCAGCAGCCAAGGGGCCCGGGGGCCCCAGCATTTT.